The rows below give T cell receptor beta chains drawn from one sample of a study of technical replicates of blood from several donors. The repertoire was sequenced with immunoSEQ multiplex PCR; TCRdb's copy has only in-frame clones and lacks some. The profile shows about 98,000 clones, approximately 94% of them singletons. The source material was T cells isolated from PBMCs. These receptors came from a human donor in good health. Both conserved end residues are part of each CDR3. D genes are given only for firm matches. Some rows have no size entry. The others give once, few or many, or a class for an expanded clone.

TRBV7-2,18,TRBD2,NA,TRBJ2-3,CASSLRTTSGRSTDTQYF,TGTGCCAGCAGCTTAAGAACTACTAGCGGGAGGAGCACAGATACGCAGTATTTT
TRBV6-5,16,TRBD2,NA,TRBJ2-1,CASSFGLAGEIDEQFF,TGTGCCAGCAGTTTCGGACTAGCGGGAGAGATCGATGAGCAGTTCTTC
TRBV19,15,NA,NA,TRBJ2-5,CASSGGQRRPGPQYF,TGTGCCAGTAGTGGGGGCCAACGTCGGCCAGGGCCCCAGTACTTC
TRBV20-1,10,NA,NA,TRBJ2-5,CSAPLETQYF,TGCAGTGCTCCATTGGAGACCCAGTACTTC
TRBV19,16,NA,NA,TRBJ2-3,CASSRDRGGSTDTQYF,TGTGCCAGTAGTAGGGACCGGGGAGGTAGCACAGATACGCAGTATTTT
TRBV28,15,NA,NA,TRBJ1-5,CASSSGQGLDQPQHF,TGTGCCAGCAGTTCGGGACAAGGCCTAGATCAGCCCCAGCATTTT
TRBV7-9,15,TRBD1,once,TRBJ1-2,CASSFPATGNLGYTF,TGTGCCAGCAGCTTTCCCGCGACAGGGAACTTAGGCTACACCTTC
TRBV7-9,15,TRBD1,NA,TRBJ2-7,CASSLIGTGNYEQYF,TGTGCCAGCAGCTTAATAGGGACAGGGAACTACGAGCAGTACTTC
TRBV27,15,TRBD2,NA,TRBJ2-7,CASSPTSGGPVEQYF,TGTGCCAGCAGTCCGACTAGCGGGGGGCCGGTCGAGCAGTACTTC
TRBV6-1,12,NA,NA,TRBJ1-5,CASVVGNQPQHF,TGTGCCAGCGTAGTTGGCAATCAGCCCCAGCATTTT
TRBV6-1,14,TRBD2,NA,TRBJ2-5,CASSDIAGEETQYF,TGTGCCAGCAGTGATATAGCGGGGGAAGAGACCCAGTACTTC
TRBV7-6,15,TRBD2,NA,TRBJ2-7,CASSLLPAGLYEQYF,TGTGCCAGCAGCTTACTCCCAGCGGGGTTGTACGAGCAGTACTTC
TRBV30,15,TRBD2,NA,TRBJ2-1,CAWSTQLAGTNEQFF,TGTGCCTGGAGTACCCAGCTAGCGGGGACCAATGAGCAGTTCTTC
TRBV14,15,NA,NA,TRBJ1-2,CASSQPGQQDYGYTF,TGTGCCAGCAGCCAACCCGGACAGCAGGACTATGGCTACACCTTC
TRBV28,14,NA,NA,TRBJ1-2,CASSIQSPNYGYTF,TGTGCCAGCAGCATCCAATCCCCTAACTATGGCTACACCTTC
TRBV13,14,NA,NA,TRBJ2-3,CASSLPPRADTQYF,TGTGCCAGCAGCCTCCCCCCCAGGGCAGATACGCAGTATTTT
TRBV5-1,14,TRBD2,NA,TRBJ2-7,CASSSAGDIYEQYF,TGCGCCAGCAGCTCAGCGGGAGATATCTACGAGCAGTACTTC
TRBV28,15,TRBD1,NA,TRBJ2-1,CASTLTGGSYNEQFF,TGTGCCAGCACTCTGACAGGGGGTTCCTACAATGAGCAGTTCTTC
TRBV5-6,15,TRBD2,NA,TRBJ2-1,CASSFGLAGGGEQFF,TGTGCCAGCAGCTTCGGACTAGCGGGGGGTGGAGAGCAGTTCTTC
TRBV6-5,14,TRBD1,NA,TRBJ2-7,CASSQGQVVYEQYF,TGTGCCAGCAGTCAAGGACAGGTGGTGTACGAGCAGTACTTC
TRBV4-1,13,TRBD2,NA,TRBJ2-7,CASSQGGGYEQYF,TGCGCCAGCAGCCAAGGGGGGGGATACGAGCAGTACTTC
TRBV5-4,15,TRBD2,once,TRBJ2-1,CASTRTTGGSNEQFF,TGTGCCAGCACCCGGACGACGGGGGGGAGCAATGAGCAGTTCTTC
TRBV5-4,16,NA,once,TRBJ2-2,CASSLVLYRIAGELFF,TGTGCCAGCAGCTTGGTACTATACCGGATCGCCGGGGAGCTGTTTTTT
TRBV15,12,NA,NA,TRBJ2-3,CATGGGVDTQYF,TGTGCCACGGGAGGCGGGGTGGATACGCAGTATTTT
TRBV6-4,18,TRBD2,NA,TRBJ2-1,CASSQLAGGKSSYNEQFF,TGTGCCAGCAGTCAACTAGCGGGAGGGAAGAGCTCCTACAATGAGCAGTTCTTC
TRBV7-9,15,NA,NA,TRBJ1-1,CASSEPGLRNTEAFF,TGTGCCAGCAGCGAACCGGGACTCAGGAACACTGAAGCTTTCTTT
TRBV2,16,TRBD2,NA,TRBJ2-7,CASSDSSGGQDYEQYF,TGTGCCAGCAGTGATTCTAGCGGGGGGCAAGACTACGAGCAGTACTTC
TRBV7-9,15,TRBD2,NA,TRBJ2-7,CAISTGGPPTYEQYF,TGTGCCATTAGTACGGGGGGGCCTCCAACCTACGAGCAGTACTTC
TRBV14,17,TRBD1,few,TRBJ2-6,CASSQGTGRSGANVLTF,TGTGCCAGCAGCCAAGGGACAGGGCGCTCTGGGGCCAACGTCCTGACTTTC
TRBV6-6,14,TRBD2,NA,TRBJ2-5,CASNLAGGQETQYF,TGTGCCAGCAACCTCGCGGGGGGTCAAGAGACCCAGTACTTC
TRBV25-1,16,TRBD1,NA,TRBJ2-7,CASSPFTGTGVYEQYF,TGTGCCAGCAGTCCCTTTACCGGGACAGGGGTCTACGAGCAGTACTTC
TRBV5-1,15,TRBD1,NA,TRBJ1-3,CASSFGQGSGNTIYF,TGCGCCAGCAGCTTCGGACAGGGATCTGGAAACACCATATATTTT
TRBV10-2,14,TRBD2,NA,TRBJ2-5,CASSRRTSEETQYF,TGCGCCAGCAGTCGGAGGACTAGCGAAGAGACCCAGTACTTC
TRBV19,14,TRBD1,NA,TRBJ2-1,CASSKGTAYNEQFF,TGTGCCAGTAGTAAAGGGACAGCCTACAATGAGCAGTTCTTC
TRBV10-3,13,NA,NA,TRBJ2-3,CAISVADTDTQYF,TGTGCCATCAGTGTGGCGGACACAGATACGCAGTATTTT